These T cell receptor beta chains were read from a single sample in a study of tumor-infiltrating lymphocytes in primary liver carcinoma. TCRdb passed the multiplex PCR reads through MiXCR, listing each CDR3 protein once. This sample has approximately 340,000 distinct CDR3 sequences, with less than 65% found just once. Sample: peripheral blood. These receptors came from a man aged 40-49 years with primary liver carcinoma and hepatitis B virus infection. CDR3s include the opening cysteine and the closing phenylalanine or tryptophan. The D gene is left open where the match is weak. Size is omitted from some rows. Given values are once, few, many or a class for expanded clones.

D: TRBD1; size: many; J: TRBJ2-1; V: TRBV10-2; DNA: TGCGCCAGCAGACGGGGGACAGGGGGCGATGAGCAGTTCTTC; CDR3: CASRRGTGGDEQFF
D: TRBD2; size: many; J: TRBJ2-3; V: TRBV6-6; DNA: TGTGCCAGCCGGCTAGCGGGACCGCAGTATTTT; CDR3: CASRLAGPQYF
D: -; size: -; J: TRBJ2-3; V: TRBV6-6; DNA: TGTGCCAGCAGTCCCTCGGACTTCACAGATACGCAGTATTTT; CDR3: CASSPSDFTDTQYF
D: TRBD1; size: many; J: TRBJ1-4; V: TRBV4-1; DNA: TGCGCCAGCAGCCGGGACAGTCGAATGGAAAAACTGTTTTTT; CDR3: CASSRDSRMEKLFF
D: TRBD1; size: -; J: TRBJ2-7; V: TRBV5-5; DNA: TGTGCCAGCATTCCGGGACAGGGAAGGCCCGAGCAGTACTTC; CDR3: CASIPGQGRPEQYF
D: TRBD2; size: -; J: TRBJ2-7; V: TRBV6-5; DNA: TGTGCCAGCAGTTACACTAGCGGGAATAACGAGCGGTACTTC; CDR3: CASSYTSGNNERYF
D: -; size: few; J: TRBJ2-7; V: TRBV12-5; DNA: TGTGCTAGTGGTTGGGCCACAGGAGACCTACGAGGGCAGTACTTC; CDR3: CASGWATGDLRGQYF
D: TRBD1; size: -; J: TRBJ2-7; V: TRBV5-4; DNA: TGTGCCAGCAGCCCCTGGACAGGGGGTTCGTCCCACGAGCAGTACTTC; CDR3: CASSPWTGGSSHEQYF
D: TRBD2; size: -; J: TRBJ2-5; V: TRBV6-6; DNA: TGTGCCAGCAGTTACGGAAGACTAGCGGGGGTCCAAGAGACCCAGTACTTC; CDR3: CASSYGRLAGVQETQYF
D: -; size: -; J: TRBJ2-5; V: TRBV11-1; DNA: TGTGTCAGCAGCTTAGGAAGTCGGCAAGAGACCCAGTGCTTC; CDR3: CVSSLGSRQETQCF
D: TRBD1; size: many; J: TRBJ2-4; V: TRBV5-1; DNA: TGCGCCAGCAGCGTCCTCCCCCCGACAGGGGTCAAAAACATTCAGTACTTC; CDR3: CASSVLPPTGVKNIQYF
D: TRBD2; size: once; J: TRBJ2-5; V: TRBV11-2; DNA: TGTGCCTGCAGCCAAACTCCTGGCGGGGGGAAAGAGACCCTTTACTTC; CDR3: CACSQTPGGGKETLYF
D: -; size: -; J: TRBJ2-7; V: TRBV5-1; DNA: TGCGCCAGCAGCTCTAGGGCTGCCTCCTACGAGCAGTACTTC; CDR3: CASSSRAASYEQYF
D: -; size: -; J: TRBJ2-7; V: TRBV11-2; DNA: TGTGCCAGCAGCGCAACACACTCCTACGAGCAGTGTTTC; CDR3: CASSATHSYEQCF
D: TRBD2; size: -; J: TRBJ2-5; V: TRBV5-1; DNA: TGCGCCAGCAGCTTGGAGCGGGGGCCGCACCAAGAGACCCAGTACTTC; CDR3: CASSLERGPHQETQYF